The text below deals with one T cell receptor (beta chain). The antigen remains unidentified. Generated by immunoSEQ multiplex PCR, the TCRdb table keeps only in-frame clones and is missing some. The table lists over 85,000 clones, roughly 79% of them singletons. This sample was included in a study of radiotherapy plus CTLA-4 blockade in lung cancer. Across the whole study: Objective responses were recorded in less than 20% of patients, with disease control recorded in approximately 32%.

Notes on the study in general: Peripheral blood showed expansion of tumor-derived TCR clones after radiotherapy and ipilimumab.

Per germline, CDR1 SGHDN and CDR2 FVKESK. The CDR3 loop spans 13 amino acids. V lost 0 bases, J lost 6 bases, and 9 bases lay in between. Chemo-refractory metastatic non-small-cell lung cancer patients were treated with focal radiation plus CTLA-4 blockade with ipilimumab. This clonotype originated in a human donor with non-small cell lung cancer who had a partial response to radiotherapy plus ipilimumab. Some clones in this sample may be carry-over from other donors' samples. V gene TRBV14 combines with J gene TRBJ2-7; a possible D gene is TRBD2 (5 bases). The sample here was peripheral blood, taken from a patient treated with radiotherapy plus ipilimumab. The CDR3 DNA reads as TGTGCCAGCAGCCAAGATCTCGGGGTCGAGCAGTACTTC. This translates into CASSQDLGVEQYF.